The TCR beta chain described here comes from a study of T cells in Graves' hyperthyroidism and ophthalmopathy. This clonotype has ten or more counts. Its antigen is unknown. There were TCR beta CDR3 regions amplified from RNA transcripts. TCR CDR3 regions were first amplified by RT-PCR with HTBI primers. TCRdb fed the multiplex PCR reads into MiXCR, producing one record per CDR3 protein. The table lists some 620,000 distinct CDR3 sequences, around 16% of them singletons. Broader study findings: Most thyroid clonotypes expanded above 0.001 appeared in blood too.

This TCR was recovered from a woman aged 25 to 39 with Graves' hyperthyroidism. The sequenced sample was blood.

This chain's CDR3 is CSAGGRNQPQHF. CDR3 DNA: TGCAGCGCAGGGGGAAGGAATCAGCCCCAGCATTTT. This rearrangement joins TRBV29-1 to TRBJ1-5, with 7 bases lining up with TRBD1. The V segment lost 7 bases and the J segment 4 bases; nucleotides outside the gene matches: 4. Germline V gene sequence: CDR1 SQVTM, CDR2 ANQGSEA. This CDR3 spans 12 amino acids.